A selection of T cell receptor beta chains follows, all from one sample in a study of CD8 T cells in ankylosing spondylitis. A single record per CDR3 protein comes from TCRdb applying MiXCR to the 5' RACE reads. The repertoire consists of tens of thousands of distinct CDR3 sequences, with 6% to 8% occurring once and the leading ten covering roughly 4.8%. The sequenced material came from synovial fluid, either unsorted or a sorted T cell fraction (not recorded which). The source is a male donor with ankylosing spondylitis. CDR3s include the opening cysteine and the closing phenylalanine or tryptophan. D genes are given only for firm matches. The size of a clone is reported for some rows only, either as once, few or many, or as a class for expanded clones.

d_gene | abundance | j_gene | v_gene | CDR3nt | CDR3aa
TRBD2 | - | TRBJ2-1 | TRBV7-2 | TGTGCCAGCAGCCTCAGCGGGAGTATCCTTGAGCAGTTCTTC | CASSLSGSILEQFF
TRBD1 | many | TRBJ2-6 | TRBV5-1 | TGCGCCAGCAGCCCCAGGGGGTCTGGGGCCAACGTCCTGACTTTC | CASSPRGSGANVLTF
- | - | TRBJ2-3 | TRBV5-6 | TGTGCCAGCAGCTTCACACCGGTAGCGGTAGGGATTGGAGGTACGCAGTATTTT | CASSFTPVAVGIGGTQYF
- | - | TRBJ1-1 | TRBV12-3/TRBV12-4 | TGTGCCAGCAGTTTAGGGTACAGAAACACTGAAGCTTTCTTT | CASSLGYRNTEAFF
- | few | TRBJ1-2 | TRBV5-1 | TGCGCCAGCAGCTTGGAGGGTGAGGGTGTCTATGGCTACACCTTC | CASSLEGEGVYGYTF
- | medium-sized | TRBJ2-1 | TRBV20-1 | TGCAGTGTCGCATTCGACAGTCTAACCAATGAGCAGTTCTTC | CSVAFDSLTNEQFF
TRBD1 | many | TRBJ2-7 | TRBV20-1 | TGCAGTGCTAGGCCACAGGGGGGATACGAGCAGTACTTC | CSARPQGGYEQYF
- | few | TRBJ2-7 | TRBV9 | TGTGCCAGCAGCTTGGACTTAACCACTTGGGAGCAGTACTTC | CASSLDLTTWEQYF
TRBD1 | few | TRBJ2-7 | TRBV27 | TGTGCCAGCAGTCGTCCGGGACAGACACTCTACGAGCAGTACTTC | CASSRPGQTLYEQYF
TRBD1 | - | TRBJ2-1 | TRBV5-1 | TGCGCCAGCAGAGGGGGCGAGAATGAGCAGTTCTTC | CASRGGENEQFF
- | many | TRBJ2-2 | TRBV10-3 | TGTGCCACGGGCCCCGGGGGCATCACCGGGGAGCTGTTTTTT | CATGPGGITGELFF
- | many | TRBJ2-7 | TRBV9 | TGTGCCAGCAGCGTAGCCCCAGGGTTCTCCTACGAGCAGTACTTC | CASSVAPGFSYEQYF
- | many | TRBJ2-1 | TRBV7-2 | TGTGCCAGCAGCCGACCGGGGGAATATAGTGAGCAGTTCTTC | CASSRPGEYSEQFF
TRBD1 | many | TRBJ2-5 | TRBV5-6 | TGTGCCAGCAGCACCGTGACAGGGGCGGTCGAGACCCAGTACTTC | CASSTVTGAVETQYF
- | many | TRBJ1-5 | TRBV6-6 | TGTGCCAGCAGTTACTCTGGGGCCCAGCCCCAGCATTTT | CASSYSGAQPQHF
- | few | TRBJ1-1 | TRBV14 | TGTGCCAGCAGCCCCGAGAGGGGAGTTGGTGAAGCTTTCTTT | CASSPERGVGEAFF
- | few | TRBJ1-1 | TRBV6-5 | TGTGCCAGCAGCTCCAACACTGAAGCTTTCTTT | CASSSNTEAFF
- | many | TRBJ1-1 | TRBV6-5 | TGTGCCAGCAGTTACTCGACCGGACAGATGAACACTGAAGCTTTCTTT | CASSYSTGQMNTEAFF
- | - | TRBJ2-3 | TRBV20-1 | TGCAGTGCCGACCTAGCTCTTAGCACAGATACGCAGTATTTT | CSADLALSTDTQYF
- | many | TRBJ1-2 | TRBV28 | TGTGCCAGCAGTTTTCACCGGGAGAACAATGGCTACACCTTC | CASSFHRENNGYTF
- | many | TRBJ2-1 | TRBV13 | TGTGCCAGCAGCTTAATGCTAGCGAATACCTACAATGAGCAGTTCTTC | CASSLMLANTYNEQFF
TRBD1 | many | TRBJ1-1 | TRBV28 | TGTGCCAGCAGGTCGGACAGGCTCGAAGCTTTCTTT | CASRSDRLEAFF
TRBD2 | - | TRBJ2-3 | TRBV3-1 | TGTGCCAGCAGCCAAGCGAGGCCTAGCGGTATGTGGGGTACGCAGTATTTT | CASSQARPSGMWGTQYF
- | many | TRBJ1-1 | TRBV7-9 | TGTGCCAGCAGCTTAGTAGCGGGGGGTGGGACTGAAGCTTTCTTT | CASSLVAGGGTEAFF
- | many | TRBJ2-3 | TRBV29-1 | TGCAGCGTTGAAGTGTACAGTGCTCGGGGCACAGATACGCAGTATTTT | CSVEVYSARGTDTQYF
TRBD1 | - | TRBJ1-2 | TRBV7-9 | TGTGCCAGCACCTACGCGACAGGGGGCGCTGGTTATGGCTACACCTTC | CASTYATGGAGYGYTF
TRBD1 | few | TRBJ1-1 | TRBV7-8 | TGTGCCAGCAGCTCAATGGGGACAGGCACTGAAGCTTTCTTT | CASSSMGTGTEAFF
TRBD2 | few | TRBJ2-6 | TRBV29-1 | TGCAGCGTGGGAGGGGTCCCCGGGGCCAACGTCCTGACTTTC | CSVGGVPGANVLTF
- | many | TRBJ2-1 | TRBV5-1 | TGCGCCAGCAGCTCTACATACTCCTACAATGAGCAGTTCTTC | CASSSTYSYNEQFF
TRBD1 | many | TRBJ2-5 | TRBV28 | TGTGCCAGCCACGGACAGGGCCACGAGACCCAGTACTTC | CASHGQGHETQYF
- | many | TRBJ2-3 | TRBV4-3 | TGCGCCAGCAGCCAAGCGTGGGGGAACACAGATACGCAGTATTTT | CASSQAWGNTDTQYF
- | many | TRBJ2-4 | TRBV5-5 | TGTGCCAGCAGCTTGGGCGGGGATTACAAAAACATTCAGTACTTC | CASSLGGDYKNIQYF
- | many | TRBJ1-1 | TRBV7-9 | TGTGCCAGCAGCTTAACGAGCATCCCAGAAGCTTTCTTT | CASSLTSIPEAFF
TRBD2 | - | TRBJ2-7 | TRBV15 | TGTGCCACCAGCAACCCGGGGGGAATGGCCTACGAGCAGTACTTC | CATSNPGGMAYEQYF
TRBD2 | few | TRBJ2-1 | TRBV27 | TGTGCCAGCAGTCTTTTAGCGGGAGGAGGCAATGAGCAGTTCTTC | CASSLLAGGGNEQFF
- | many | TRBJ2-7 | TRBV29-1 | TGCAGCGTTGAAGCCGAGGGACCGGCCTACGAGCAGTACTTC | CSVEAEGPAYEQYF
TRBD1 | - | TRBJ2-7 | TRBV28 | TGTGCTTCGCGACAGGGCTCCTACGAGCAGTACTTC | CASRQGSYEQYF
TRBD1 | - | TRBJ1-1 | TRBV7-8 | TGTGCCAGCAGCTCCGGACAGGGGACTGAAGCTTTCTTT | CASSSGQGTEAFF
- | medium-sized | TRBJ2-3 | TRBV20-1 | TGCAGTGCTGAGGGCACTGAAGTCACAGATACGCAGTATTTT | CSAEGTEVTDTQYF
- | many | TRBJ1-3 | TRBV28 | TGTGCCAGCACCCCTGGAAACACCATATATTTT | CASTPGNTIYF